Each of the 5 T cell receptor beta chains below was sequenced from the same sample in a study of T cells after yellow fever vaccination. TCRdb called the 5' RACE reads again in MiXCR, with one record for every CDR3 protein. Of 120,000 to 150,000 distinct CDR3 sequences listed, more than 6% are singletons. This material consisted of CD4+ T cells sorted from PBMCs, taken 5 days after the yellow fever booster vaccination. Receptor source: a man aged 30-40 years who received the YFV17D yellow fever vaccine.

On this clonotype: A much larger clone differs by one base, so this may be a read error. The chain combines TRBV29-1 with TRBJ1-4, with D perhaps TRBD1 (5 bases). The CDR3 length is 13 residues. V gave up 6 bases and J gave up 5 bases, with 13 bases separating them. CDR1 is SQVTM, CDR2 ANQGSEA, per germline. In DNA, the CDR3 is TGCAGCGTCCCGGGACTGAGGAATGAAAAACTGTTTTTT. Translating it yields CSVPGLRNEKLFF.

This clonotype occurred many times. The chain links TRBV7-2 to TRBJ2-1; no reliable D call. Germline V gives CDR1 SGHTA, CDR2 FQGNSA. Trimming shortened V by 2 bases and J by 7 bases, and 15 bases separated the two germline ends. CDR3 size: 15 residues. The CDR3 DNA is TGTGCCAGCAGCTTACGGCCTCAGGCAGAAAATGAGCAGTTCTTC. Amino acids: CASSLRPQAENEQFF.

V is TRBV5-1 and J is TRBJ2-7; 9 bases are shared with TRBD2. The ends lost 1 base at V and 6 bases at J; junction bases unmatched: 8. In germline, CDR1 is SGHRS, CDR2 YFSETQ. CDR3 length: 15 residues. This CDR3 reads CASSLRAGGPAEQYF. The CDR3 DNA follows: TGCGCCAGCAGCTTGCGGGCGGGAGGGCCTGCCGAGCAGTACTTC. Looking up the rest from reference TRBV5-1 and TRBJ2-7 gives the full variable domain: KAGVTQTPRYLIKTRGQQVTLSCSPISGHRSVSWYQQTPGQGLQFLFEYFSETQRNKGNFPGRFSGRQFSNSRSEMNVSTLELGDSALYLCASSLRAGGPAEQYFGPGTRLTVT.

The table lists this clonotype with many counts. The chain is built from TRBV7-2 and TRBJ2-7; D is perhaps TRBD1 or TRBD2 (5 bases each). Between the trimmed V and J ends, which lost 0 bases and 2 bases, there was a span of 20 bases. The CDR3 sequence is 18 residues long. The germline CDR1 and CDR2 sequences are SGHTA and FQGNSA. The CDR3 loop is CASSLALTGPRSAYEQYF. DNA of the CDR3: TGTGCCAGCAGCTTAGCGCTTACGGGGCCGAGGAGCGCCTACGAGCAGTACTTC.

The table lists this clonotype with many counts. The chain couples TRBV2 to TRBJ1-2; D unclear. The V gene lost 6 bases and the J gene lost 6 bases, with 11 bases spanning the gap. The CDR3 covers 12 residues. CDR1 and CDR2 (germline): SNHLY, FYNNEI. The CDR3 protein is CASRITENGYTF. The CDR3 bases are TGTGCCAGCAGGATAACAGAGAATGGCTACACCTTC.